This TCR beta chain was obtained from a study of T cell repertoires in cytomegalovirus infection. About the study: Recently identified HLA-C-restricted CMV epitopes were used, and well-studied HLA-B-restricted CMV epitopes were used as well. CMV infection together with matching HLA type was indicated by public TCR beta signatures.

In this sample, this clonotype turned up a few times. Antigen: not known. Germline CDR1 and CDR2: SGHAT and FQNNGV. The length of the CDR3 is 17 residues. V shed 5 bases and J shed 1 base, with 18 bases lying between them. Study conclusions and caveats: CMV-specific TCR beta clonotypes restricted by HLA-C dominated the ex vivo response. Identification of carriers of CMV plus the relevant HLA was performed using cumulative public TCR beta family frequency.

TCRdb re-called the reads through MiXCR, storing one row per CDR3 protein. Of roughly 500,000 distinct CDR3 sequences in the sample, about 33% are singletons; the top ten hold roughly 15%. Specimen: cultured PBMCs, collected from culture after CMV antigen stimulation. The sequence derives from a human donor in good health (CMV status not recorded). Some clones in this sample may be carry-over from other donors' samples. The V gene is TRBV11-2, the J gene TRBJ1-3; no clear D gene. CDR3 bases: TGTGCCAGCAGCCACGTTCGGGGAGTCAGGTCTGGAAACACCATATATTTT. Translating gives CASSHVRGVRSGNTIYF. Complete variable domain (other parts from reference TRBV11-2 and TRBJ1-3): EAGVAQSPRYKIIEKRQSVAFWCNPISGHATLYWYQQILGQGPKLLIQFQNNGVVDDSQLPKDRFSAERLKGVDSTLKIQPAKLEDSAVYLCASSHVRGVRSGNTIYFGEGSWLTVV.